This T cell receptor beta chain was recovered during a study of control samples from healthy donors and cancer patients. The protocol was immunoSEQ multiplex PCR, while the TCRdb copy is restricted to in-frame clones and leaves out a portion. The table shows some 160,000 clones, with approximately 88% occurring only once. Trimming took off 4 bases at V and 7 bases at J, with 20 bases between the two ends. CDR1 and CDR2 from the germline V gene are MNHEY and SMNVEV (reference sequence). CDR3 length: 17 residues. The chain recombines TRBV27 with TRBJ1-6; no clear D. The sample taken for sequencing was blood. This TCR was sampled from a man in his thirties or forties in good health. CDR3 in DNA: TGTGCCAGCAGTTCACCCACTCGCGCAGCCCGAAATTCACCCCTCCACTTT. Its translation: CASSSPTRAARNSPLHF.